What follows are 6 T cell receptor beta chains derived from one specimen sequenced in a study of cytomegalovirus exposure and HLA in healthy donors. PCR used 60 Vbeta primers and 13 Jbeta primers. Profiled with immunoSEQ multiplex PCR; TCRdb holds only in-frame clones, not every one. The sample shows roughly 130,000 clones, around 75% of them seen only once. The sample was PBMCs. The receptors here all came from a man aged 25-40 years in good health and CMV-seronegative.

This chain connects TRBV7-9 to TRBJ2-7; D uncertain. Trimming stripped 2 bases from V and 2 bases from J, with 16 bases between. Per the germline V gene, CDR1 is SEHNR and CDR2 is FQNEAQ (reference sequence). The CDR3 loop spans 16 amino acids. CDR3: CASSLSRLVRPYEQYF. The CDR3 DNA follows: TGTGCCAGCAGCTTATCTCGCCTAGTTCGTCCCTACGAGCAGTACTTC.

This clone has a single count. V and J are TRBV5-6 and TRBJ1-2; unclear D gene. CDR1 is SGHDT, CDR2 YYEEEE, per germline. The ends were cut back, 5 bases at V and 6 bases at J, with 17 bases in the middle. This CDR3 has 14 amino acids. The CDR3 region is CASSTRRIFNGYTF. The CDR3 nucleotides read TGTGCCAGCAGTACCAGAAGAATCTTCAATGGCTACACCTTC.

This chain links TRBV9 with TRBJ2-7; TRBD2 is a possible D gene (7 bases). The CDR3 covers 18 residues. Looked up from germline, CDR1 is SGDLS and CDR2 is YYNGEE. The ends were cut back, 0 bases at V and 3 bases at J, with 22 bases in the middle. The CDR3 is CASSVEGRAGATFYEQYF. CDR3 DNA: TGTGCCAGCAGCGTAGAGGGACGGGCGGGGGCTACCTTCTACGAGCAGTACTTC.

This clone was counted only a few times. This chain connects TRBV19 to TRBJ2-1, with 11 positions matching TRBD2. In germline, CDR1 is LNHDA, CDR2 SQIVND (reference sequence). The CDR3 has 15 residues. V was clipped by 5 bases and J by 6 bases; unmatched bases: 6. The CDR3 DNA is TGTGCCAGTAGTCCGACTAGCGGGGTCTCCAATGAGCAGTTCTTC. Translating gives CASSPTSGVSNEQFF.

The rearrangement joins TRBV13 to TRBJ1-5, with D possibly being TRBD1 (5 bases). V was trimmed by 3 bases and J by 4 bases, leaving 10 bases between them. Per the germline V gene, CDR1 is PRHDT and CDR2 is FYEKMQ (reference sequence). The CDR3 covers 14 residues. The CDR3 sequence is CASSLGGSNQPQHF. The CDR3 nucleotides read TGTGCCAGCAGCTTGGGGGGATCAAATCAGCCCCAGCATTTT.

The rearrangement joins TRBV28 to TRBJ2-7, with 8 bases fitting TRBD1. Germline CDR1 is MDHEN and CDR2 is SYDVKM. V lost 4 bases and J lost 4; bases outside the gene matches: 9. The CDR3 runs to 15 residues. The chain's CDR3 is CASSSGQGAFYEQYF. The CDR3 nucleotides are TGTGCCAGCAGTTCCGGACAGGGTGCCTTTTACGAGCAGTACTTC.